What follows are 30 T cell receptor beta chains derived from one specimen sequenced in a study of cytomegalovirus exposure and HLA in healthy donors. PCR primers comprised 60 Vbeta and 13 Jbeta primers. Some clones are missing from TCRdb's copy, which holds only in-frame ones; the method was immunoSEQ multiplex PCR. This table holds 99,000 or so clones, roughly 79% found once. Specimen: PBMCs. The receptors derive from a male donor in good health and CMV-seronegative.

J is TRBJ1-1 and V is TRBV28, with 9 bases matching TRBD1. Germline assignment: CDR1 MDHEN and CDR2 SYDVKM. The CDR3 contains 15 residues. V dropped 1 base and J dropped 9; count of bases not matched to a gene: 9. CDR3 nucleotides: TGTGCCAGCAGTTTATTAGGACAGGGGACGAGGCAAGCTTTCTTT. Encoded protein: CASSLLGQGTRQAFF.

This chain uses TRBV9 with TRBJ2-1; TRBD2 aligns across 10 bases. CDR1 and CDR2 from the germline V gene are SGDLS and YYNGEE. The ends lost 3 bases at V and 4 bases at J; junction bases unmatched: 4. The CDR3 runs 15 residues. The CDR3 DNA reads as TGTGCCAGCAGCGCATGGACTAGCGGATACAATGAGCAGTTCTTC. It is translated as CASSAWTSGYNEQFF.

This rearrangement joins TRBV25-1 to TRBJ1-2, with 8 bases matching TRBD1. Trimming took 0 bases from V and 6 from J; bases not matched to a gene: 6. Germline lookup yields CDR1 MGHDK and CDR2 SYGVNS. The CDR3 contains 15 residues. The CDR3 DNA is TGTGCCAGCAGTGAATATCAACAGGGGGTCCATGGCTACACCTTC. As protein: CASSEYQQGVHGYTF.

The chain employs TRBV28 and TRBJ2-7; 9 bases align to TRBD1. Germline V CDR1 and CDR2: MDHEN, SYDVKM. The CDR3 length is 12 residues. V dropped 6 bases and J dropped 6; count of bases not matched to a gene: 3. The CDR3, as DNA: TGTGCCAGCAGGCCGACAGGGGGCGAGCAGTACTTC. Encoded protein: CASRPTGGEQYF.

V is TRBV10-3 and J is TRBJ2-3, with D maybe TRBD2 (6 bases). Germline V CDR1 and CDR2: ENHRY, SYGVKD. CDR3 length equals 15 residues. V was clipped by 3 bases and J by 4 bases, with 14 bases between them. This CDR3 reads CAISETSIGADTQYF. CDR3 coding DNA: TGTGCCATCAGTGAAACTAGCATAGGGGCAGATACGCAGTATTTT.

J is TRBJ2-3 and V is TRBV28; 9 bases match TRBD2. The germline V gene encodes CDR1 MDHEN and CDR2 SYDVKM. This CDR3 comprises 18 residues. After removal of 4 bases from V and 2 bases from J, the junction contained 13 bases not matched to a gene. CDR3 coding DNA: TGTGCCAGCAGTTCGGACGAGGCTAGCGGGATTTTCACAGATACGCAGTATTTT. This gives the protein CASSSDEASGIFTDTQYF.

This rearrangement joins TRBV9 to TRBJ2-1; TRBD2 matches 10 bases. This CDR3 comprises 18 residues. Germline trimming cut 1 base from V and 3 bases from J; bases unmatched to any gene: 10. Looked up from germline, CDR1 is SGDLS and CDR2 is YYNGEE. CDR3 DNA sequence: TGTGCCAGCAGCGTATACGGGTACGGGACTAGCGACTACAATGAGCAGTTCTTC. Amino acids: CASSVYGYGTSDYNEQFF.

CDR3 DNA: TGTGCGGGGGGACCAGTCACCGGGGAGCTGTTTTTT. Translated: CAGGPVTGELFF. V and J are TRBV28 and TRBJ2-2; D might be TRBD2 (6 bases). The CDR3 is 12 amino acids. Germline V CDR1 and CDR2: MDHEN, SYDVKM. The full variable domain, its missing parts supplied by reference TRBV28 and TRBJ2-2, is DVKVTQSSRYLVKRTGEKVFLECVQDMDHENMFWYRQDPGLGLRLIYFSYDVKMKEKGDIPEGYSVSREKKERFSLILESASTNQTSMYLCAGGPVTGELFFGEGSRLTVL.

The chain recombines TRBV7-9 with TRBJ2-7; 7 nucleotides match TRBD2. V lost 0 bases and J lost 5; bases outside the gene matches: 4. Germline V CDR1 and CDR2: SEHNR, FQNEAQ (reference sequence). This CDR3 is 14 amino acids long. CDR3 DNA: TGTGCCAGCAGCTTAGCGGGAGGGCCCCACGAGCAGTACTTC. Its protein is CASSLAGGPHEQYF.

CDR3 region: CASRQGQDTREAFF. CDR3 coding DNA: TGTGCCAGCAGACAGGGACAGGACACTCGTGAAGCTTTCTTT. The genes are TRBV28 and TRBJ1-1; 8 bases agree with TRBD1. The CDR3 extends over 14 amino acids. V shed 6 bases, J shed 7 bases, and the junction held 10 bases outside the gene matches. Germline V gene data show CDR1 as MDHEN and CDR2 as SYDVKM.

J is TRBJ1-5 and V is TRBV21-1; TRBD1, the table's D call, was not compared with the DNA. TRBV21-1 is annotated as a pseudogene. This CDR3 is built from 15 residues. CDR3 residues: CASSNSDRGRQPQHF. In DNA form, the CDR3 reads TGTGCCAGCAGCAACTCGGACAGAGGAAGACAGCCCCAGCATTTT.

This rearrangement joins TRBV5-6 to TRBJ1-2, with a possible D match to TRBD1 (5 bases). The CDR3 runs 14 residues. Trimming removed 3 bases from V and 8 bases from J, with 17 bases in between. The germline V gene encodes CDR1 SGHDT and CDR2 YYEEEE. The DNA of the CDR3 is TGTGCCAGCAGCTGGGACGGAGGACGGGGGGGCTACACCTTC. Its protein is CASSWDGGRGGYTF.

The genes are TRBV9 and TRBJ2-7; 11 positions agree with TRBD1. J lost 6 bases, V lost 0 bases, and 5 bases had no gene match. The CDR3 is made up of 15 amino acids. The germline V gene encodes CDR1 SGDLS and CDR2 YYNGEE. The CDR3 DNA sequence: TGTGCCAGCAGCGTAGAGGGACAGGGGGGGTCCGAGCAGTACTTC. Encoded protein: CASSVEGQGGSEQYF.

The chain combines TRBV10-1 with TRBJ2-1; TRBD2 aligns across 8 bases. The CDR3 covers 15 residues. The germline V gene has CDR1 WNHNN and CDR2 SYGVQD (reference sequence). Trimming cost V 1 base and J 6 bases; bases outside gene matches: 5. In nucleotides, the CDR3 is TGCGCCAGCAGTGAGTTTAGCGGGACTGCCAATGAGCAGTTCTTC. This codes for CASSEFSGTANEQFF.

CDR3 nucleotide sequence: TGTGCCAGCAGCGTAGCGGTAGAATGGACAGGGAGAGGCGAGCAGTACTTC. Translation gives CASSVAVEWTGRGEQYF. The chain employs TRBV9 and TRBJ2-7; 8 bases are shared with TRBD1. The CDR3 has 17 amino acids. Germline lookup yields CDR1 SGDLS and CDR2 YYNGEE. V lost 0 bases and J lost 6; bases outside the gene matches: 14.

The chain couples TRBV28 to TRBJ2-5; D gene uncertain. V lost 6 bases, J lost 7 bases, and 30 bases lay in between. The CDR3 runs 18 residues. The germline V gene encodes CDR1 MDHEN and CDR2 SYDVKM. The CDR3 nucleotides are TGTGCCAGCAGCTCCCTATTCGATATCCTCACGGTCGCGGTGACCCAGTACTTC. It is translated as CASSSLFDILTVAVTQYF.

V and J are TRBV19 and TRBJ2-1, with D tentatively TRBD2 (7 bases). The CDR3 spans 13 residues. Trimming cost V 7 bases and J 10 bases, with 17 bases left between them. From germline, CDR1 is LNHDA and CDR2 SQIVND (reference sequence). CDR3 coding DNA: TGTGCCAGTATGGGGTTGAGGGGGGGCGAGCAGTTCTTC. The encoded protein is CASMGLRGGEQFF.

The chain combines TRBV5-1 with TRBJ2-3; D is perhaps TRBD2 (6 bases). Deletions cut 3 bases from V and 6 bases from J, with 20 bases between. Germline CDR1 and CDR2: SGHRS and YFSETQ. This CDR3 spans 16 amino acids. Here the CDR3 DNA reads TGCGCCAGCAGCTCCGTTCGGGGGAGCACGGCGGATACGCAGTATTTT. Translated, it gives CASSSVRGSTADTQYF.

The table lists this clone with a count of one. DNA of the CDR3: TGTGCCAGCAGCGGCATGACAGGGGGTTTTTACGAGCAGTACTTC. As protein: CASSGMTGGFYEQYF. The chain combines TRBV11-1 with TRBJ2-7; TRBD1 aligns across 9 bases. This CDR3 has 15 residues. Germline V gene lookup returns CDR1 SGHAT and CDR2 FQDESV (reference sequence). V was pared by 5 bases and J by 4 bases, with 9 bases of the junction left unmatched.

V usage is TRBV9 and J usage is TRBJ2-3; 7 nucleotides match TRBD1. Germline V gene sequence: CDR1 SGDLS, CDR2 YYNGEE. CDR3 length: 16 amino acids. V dropped 5 bases and J dropped 2; count of bases not matched to a gene: 11. In nucleotides, the CDR3 is TGTGCCAGCAGTCACCGGGGACAGAGAAACACAGATACGCAGTATTTT. This translates into CASSHRGQRNTDTQYF. Full variable domain (rest looked up from reference TRBV9 and TRBJ2-3): DSGVTQTPKHLITATGQRVTLRCSPRSGDLSVYWYQQSLDQGLQFLIQYYNGEERAKGNILERFSAQQFPDLHSELNLSSLELGDSALYFCASSHRGQRNTDTQYFGPGTRLTVL.

The chain combines TRBV29-1 with TRBJ1-1; perhaps TRBD1 as D (5 bases). The CDR3 length is 14 residues. CDR1 is SQVTM and CDR2 is ANQGSEA in the germline V gene. V was pared by 7 bases and J by 5 bases, with 20 bases between. CDR3 residues: CSESIAGPGTEAFF. The CDR3 DNA follows: TGCAGCGAGTCCATAGCGGGGCCGGGGACTGAAGCTTTCTTT.

The chain carries TRBV11-3 and TRBJ1-3; D is perhaps TRBD1 (6 bases). CDR3 length equals 13 residues. From germline, CDR1 is SGHNT and CDR2 YENEEA. Trimming shortened V by 8 bases and J by 3 bases, and 11 bases separated the two germline ends. The CDR3, as DNA: TGTGCCAGCGACAGGATTGGTGGAAACACCATATATTTT. It specifies CASDRIGGNTIYF.

The chain links TRBV5-4 to TRBJ2-2; 8 positions agree with TRBD1. V lost 0 bases and J lost 6; bases outside the gene matches: 4. CDR3 length: 15 residues. Looked up from germline, CDR1 is SGHNT and CDR2 is YYREEE (reference sequence). The chain's CDR3 is CASSLGQGAPGELFF. CDR3 DNA sequence: TGTGCCAGCAGCTTGGGGCAGGGGGCCCCCGGGGAGCTGTTTTTT.

This clone was recorded a few times. The chain couples TRBV25-1 to TRBJ2-7, with D possibly being TRBD1 (6 bases). V dropped 4 bases and J dropped 0 bases, with 7 bases sitting between them. The CDR3 length is 13 residues. Germline loops: CDR1 MGHDK, CDR2 SYGVNS. The CDR3 loop reads CASSVGGSYEQYF. The CDR3 DNA follows: TGTGCCAGCAGTGTAGGGGGCTCCTACGAGCAGTACTTC.

The V gene is TRBV9, the J gene TRBJ2-3, with TRBD2 identical over 7 bases. Germline V gene data show CDR1 as SGDLS and CDR2 as YYNGEE. V gave up 3 bases and J gave up 3 bases; unmatched junction bases: 10. The CDR3 covers 16 residues. The CDR3 loop reads CASSGDAGVSTDTQYF. Written as DNA, the CDR3 is TGTGCCAGCAGCGGAGACGCGGGAGTCAGTACAGATACGCAGTATTTT.

This clone was detected once. CDR3 nucleotide sequence: TGTGCCAGCAGCTCGACAGGGAGCTACGAGCAGTACTTC. It encodes CASSSTGSYEQYF. The chain joins TRBV5-6 to TRBJ2-7, with TRBD1 identical over 7 bases. Trimming took 3 bases from V and 3 from J; bases not matched to a gene: 3. Germline lookup yields CDR1 SGHDT and CDR2 YYEEEE. The CDR3 is 13 residues long.

The sample holds a few counts of this clone. V and J are TRBV6-1 and TRBJ2-7; TRBD2 aligns across 11 bases. The CDR3 covers 15 residues. The V gene's germline CDR1 is MNHNS and CDR2 SASEGT. V lost 6 bases and J lost 5; bases outside the gene matches: 9. The CDR3 DNA is TGTGCCAGCAGGTCCTCTAGCGGGAGGTTGCACGAGCAGTACTTC. This translates into CASRSSSGRLHEQYF.

The chain employs TRBV18 and TRBJ2-3, with a possible D match to TRBD1 (5 bases). Per germline, CDR1 KGHSH and CDR2 LQKENI. V was cut by 4 bases and J by 1 base, with 12 bases left in between. CDR3 length: 15 residues. The CDR3 reads CASSRDFRGTDTQYF. CDR3 in DNA: TGTGCCAGCTCACGCGATTTCAGGGGCACAGATACGCAGTATTTT.

V and J are TRBV7-9 and TRBJ2-7, with 10 bases matching TRBD1. CDR3 length equals 14 residues. J gave up 9 bases and V 5 bases, and 10 bases lay outside the gene matches. The germline V gene encodes CDR1 SEHNR and CDR2 FQNEAQ (reference sequence). This CDR3 reads CASSQLDRGQGQYF. The CDR3 DNA follows: TGTGCCAGCAGCCAACTTGACAGGGGGCAGGGGCAGTACTTC.

This chain connects TRBV5-6 to TRBJ1-2; 7 nucleotides match TRBD1. CDR3 size: 16 residues. J lost 0 bases, V lost 3 bases, and 8 bases had no gene match. Germline values: CDR1 SGHDT, CDR2 YYEEEE. In nucleotides, the CDR3 is TGTGCCAGCAGCTCAGGGACAGACCCAGCTAACTATGGCTACACCTTC. This translates into CASSSGTDPANYGYTF.